The clone carrying this T cell receptor beta chain was recorded only once. Measured with immunoSEQ multiplex PCR; TCRdb has only the in-frame clones, and not every one. The sample consists of 130,000 or so clones, around nine tenths of them appearing once. The data originate from a study of control samples from healthy donors and cancer patients. The clonotype was recovered from a man aged 45-60 years in good health. The sample consisted of blood.

This chain's CDR3 is CASSRLATYNEQFF. The CDR3 bases are TGTGCCAGCTCACGACTAGCGACTTACAATGAGCAGTTCTTC. V is TRBV18 and J is TRBJ2-1; 8 bases are shared with TRBD2. This CDR3 spans 14 amino acids. The germline CDR1 and CDR2 sequences are KGHSH and LQKENI. V shed 4 bases, J shed 4 bases, and the junction held 3 bases outside the gene matches. Variable domain in full (rest from reference TRBV18 and TRBJ2-1): NAGVMQNPRHLVRRRGQEARLRCSPMKGHSHVYWYRQLPEEGLKFMVYLQKENIIDESGMPKERFSAEFPKEGPSILRIQQVVRGDSAAYFCASSRLATYNEQFFGPGTRLTVL.